The clone carrying this T cell receptor beta chain has just one count. Its antigen is unidentified. This specimen comes from a study of cytomegalovirus exposure and HLA in healthy donors. Study-wide results and caveats: A later analysis reported that several of the most significant clusters appeared to be linked to common viral pathogens, among them Epstein-Barr virus.

The PCR contained 60 Vbeta and 13 Jbeta primers. Under the authors' procedure: An analysis performed later counted roughly 80 million unique TCR beta chains (roughly 11 million of them shared). Clones were read by immunoSEQ multiplex PCR, and TCRdb kept only the in-frame ones, dropping some. That table is the source of V, J and clone size, and D and trimming were worked out from the DNA. The repertoire has approximately 190,000 clones, about 81% of them found once; the top ten carry roughly 0.8%. The source of this sequence is a woman aged 18-29 years in good health and CMV-seronegative. Sequences were obtained from PBMCs.

The CDR3 loop is CASSFQGANEQFF. As DNA, the CDR3 is TGCGCCAGCAGCTTCCAGGGGGCTAATGAGCAGTTCTTC. J is TRBJ2-1 and V is TRBV5-1; 8 bases are a match to TRBD1. The J segment lost 7 bases and the V segment lost 2 bases, leaving 2 bases of the junction unmatched. The CDR3 runs to 13 residues. Germline CDR1 SGHRS, CDR2 YFSETQ.